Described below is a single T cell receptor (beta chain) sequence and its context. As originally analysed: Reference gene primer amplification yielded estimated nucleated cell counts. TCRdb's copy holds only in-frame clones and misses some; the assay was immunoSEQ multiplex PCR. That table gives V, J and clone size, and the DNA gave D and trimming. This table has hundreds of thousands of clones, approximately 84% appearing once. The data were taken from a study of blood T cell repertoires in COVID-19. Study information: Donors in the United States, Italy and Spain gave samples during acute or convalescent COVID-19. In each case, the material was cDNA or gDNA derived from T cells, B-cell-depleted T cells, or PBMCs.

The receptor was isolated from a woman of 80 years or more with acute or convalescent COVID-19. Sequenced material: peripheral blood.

The CDR3 DNA is TGTGCCAGTAGTACCGGGACAGAAAATTCACCCCTCCACTTT. Translation: CASSTGTENSPLHF. The chain combines TRBV19 with TRBJ1-6; 7 bases map to TRBD1. The V gene's germline CDR1 is LNHDA and CDR2 SQIVND (reference sequence). This CDR3 has 14 amino acids. Losses at the gene ends were 4 bases for V and 7 bases for J; bases not matched to a gene: 4.